The TCR beta chain described here comes from a study of shared clonotypes between healthy human individuals. The study's findings and limits: Clonotypes that were shared across a few donors made up around 5% of naive CD4 clonotypes. The represented genetic and exposure-history diversity was limited by the small number of donors.

Germline assignment: CDR1 GTSNPN and CDR2 SVGIG (reference sequence). The length of the CDR3 is 16 residues. Trimming took 1 base from V and 0 from J; bases not matched to a gene: 4. Each sorted subset replicate got 200 ng genomic DNA, about 33,000 genomes. Method: immunoSEQ multiplex PCR; TCRdb's copy keeps in-frame clones and lacks some. The sample lists around 2,000,000 clones, roughly 95% occurring once. As regards this clone: Its antigen is not identified.

This clonotype was obtained from a man between 18 and 29 years old in good health. Sequencing was carried out using naive CD4+ T cells sorted from blood. The subset denotes: CD45RA+ positively selected. The chain has TRBV30 and TRBJ1-5, with 9 bases lining up with TRBD1. Here the CDR3 reads CAWSGGTGLSNQPQHF. The DNA for the CDR3 is TGTGCCTGGAGTGGGGGGACAGGGCTTAGCAATCAGCCCCAGCATTTT.